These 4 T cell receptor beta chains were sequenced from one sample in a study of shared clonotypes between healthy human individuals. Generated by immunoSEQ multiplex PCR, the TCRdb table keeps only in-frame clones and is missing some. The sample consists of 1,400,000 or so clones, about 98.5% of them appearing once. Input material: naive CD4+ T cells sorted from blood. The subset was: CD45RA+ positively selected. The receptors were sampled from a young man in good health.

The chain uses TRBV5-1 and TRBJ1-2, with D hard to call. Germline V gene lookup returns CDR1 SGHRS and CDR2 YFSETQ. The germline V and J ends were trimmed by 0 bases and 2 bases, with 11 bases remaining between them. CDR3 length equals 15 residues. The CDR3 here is CASSLAAGSNYGYTF. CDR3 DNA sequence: TGCGCCAGCAGCTTGGCGGCAGGATCAAACTATGGCTACACCTTC. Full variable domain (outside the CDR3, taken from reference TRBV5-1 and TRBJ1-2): KAGVTQTPRYLIKTRGQQVTLSCSPISGHRSVSWYQQTPGQGLQFLFEYFSETQRNKGNFPGRFSGRQFSNSRSEMNVSTLELGDSALYLCASSLAAGSNYGYTFGSGTRLTVV.

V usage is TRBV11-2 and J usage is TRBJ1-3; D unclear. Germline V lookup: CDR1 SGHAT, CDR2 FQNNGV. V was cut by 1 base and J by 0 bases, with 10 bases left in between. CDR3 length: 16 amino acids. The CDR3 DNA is TGTGCCAGCAGCTTAGTTCCGGGTTACTCTGGAAACACCATATATTTT. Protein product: CASSLVPGYSGNTIYF.

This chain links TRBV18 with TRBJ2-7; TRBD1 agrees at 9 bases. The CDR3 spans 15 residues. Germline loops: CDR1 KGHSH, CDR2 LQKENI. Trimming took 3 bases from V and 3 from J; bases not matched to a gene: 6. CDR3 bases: TGTGCCAGCTCACCCGGGGGGACAGGGATCTACGAGCAGTACTTC. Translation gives CASSPGGTGIYEQYF.

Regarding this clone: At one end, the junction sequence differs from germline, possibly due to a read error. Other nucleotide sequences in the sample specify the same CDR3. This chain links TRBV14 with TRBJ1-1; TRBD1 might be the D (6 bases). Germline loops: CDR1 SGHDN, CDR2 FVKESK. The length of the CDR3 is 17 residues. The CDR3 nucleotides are TGCGCCAGCAGCCCACTTCGGACAGTCTCCATGAACACTGAAGCTTTCTTT. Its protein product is CASSPLRTVSMNTEAFF.